The T cell receptor (beta chain) described here comes from a study of human T cells and chemical hapten exposure. About the research overall: Sensitization involved placing 2% DPC onto a 2 cm by 2 cm region of upper inner arm skin.

This clonotype was detected a few times. Noted time point: pre-sensitization, week 0. Indicated treatment: therapeutic diphenylcyclopropenone sensitization with weekly scalp DPC. Germline-derived CDR1 and CDR2 are SGHKS and YYEKEE (reference sequence). CDR3 length: 15 residues. Deletions cut 4 bases from V and 7 bases from J, with 17 bases between. MiXCR, run by TCRdb on the RACE reads, gives a single entry per CDR3 protein. The sample includes around 260,000 distinct CDR3 sequences, about 9% seen only once; the top ten take over 2%. This clonotype was sampled from a woman aged 40 to 50 with alopecia areata. Some clones in this sample may be carry-over from other donors' samples. The chain recombines TRBV5-5 with TRBJ1-4, with a possible D match to TRBD1 (6 bases). The specimen comprised whole blood, sampled in connection with sensitization to the hapten diphenylcyclopropenone (DPC). CDR3 amino acids: CASSPMGHTAEKLFF. In DNA, the CDR3 is TGTGCCAGCAGCCCAATGGGACACACGGCTGAAAAACTGTTTTTT. The full variable domain, its missing parts supplied by reference TRBV5-5 and TRBJ1-4, is DAGVTQSPTHLIKTRGQQVTLRCSPISGHKSVSWYQQVLGQGPQFIFQYYEKEERGRGNFPDRFSARQFPNYSSELNVNALLLGDSALYLCASSPMGHTAEKLFFGSGTQLSVL.